This T cell receptor beta chain is from a study of beta chain features in type 1 diabetes. The investigators reverse transcribed all of the isolated RNA, so they sequenced expressed TCRB transcripts. Sequencing used immunoSEQ multiplex PCR; TCRdb keeps in-frame clones, though not all of them. Here the sample spans hundreds of thousands of clones, 11% to 15% being singletons. CDR1 SGHTA and CDR2 FQGNSA come from the germline V gene. CDR3 length equals 14 residues. V lost 1 base, J lost 2 bases, and 9 bases lay in between. The J gene is TRBJ2-7, the V gene TRBV7-2; D is unresolved. The receptor was isolated from a man aged 25 to 40 in good health. The sample consisted of central memory CD4+ T cells from blood. The CDR3 DNA reads as TGTGCCAGCAGCTTAGGGTGGGGAACCTACGAGCAGTACTTC. It codes for CASSLGWGTYEQYF.